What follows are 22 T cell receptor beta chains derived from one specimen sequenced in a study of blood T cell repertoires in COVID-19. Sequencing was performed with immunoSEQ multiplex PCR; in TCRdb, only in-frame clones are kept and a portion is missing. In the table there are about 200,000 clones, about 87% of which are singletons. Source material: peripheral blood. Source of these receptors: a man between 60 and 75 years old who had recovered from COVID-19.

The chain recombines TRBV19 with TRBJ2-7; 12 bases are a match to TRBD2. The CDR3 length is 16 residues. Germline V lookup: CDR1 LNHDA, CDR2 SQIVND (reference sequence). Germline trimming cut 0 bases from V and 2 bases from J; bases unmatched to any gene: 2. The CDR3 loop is CASSIEGLAGTYEQYF. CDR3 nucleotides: TGTGCCAGTAGTATAGAAGGACTAGCGGGAACCTACGAGCAGTACTTC.

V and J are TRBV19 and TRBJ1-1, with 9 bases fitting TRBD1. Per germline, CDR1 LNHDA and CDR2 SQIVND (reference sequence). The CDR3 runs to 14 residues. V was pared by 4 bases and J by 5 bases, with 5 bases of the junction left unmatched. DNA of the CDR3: TGTGCCAGTAGTAACCGGGACAGGGTTACTGAAGCTTTCTTT. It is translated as CASSNRDRVTEAFF.

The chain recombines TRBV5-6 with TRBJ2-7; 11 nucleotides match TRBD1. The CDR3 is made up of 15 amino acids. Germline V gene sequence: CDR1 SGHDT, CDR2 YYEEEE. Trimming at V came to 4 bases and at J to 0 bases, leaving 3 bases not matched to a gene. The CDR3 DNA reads TGTGCCAGCAGCCCCGGACAGGGGGCCTCCTACGAGCAGTACTTC. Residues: CASSPGQGASYEQYF.

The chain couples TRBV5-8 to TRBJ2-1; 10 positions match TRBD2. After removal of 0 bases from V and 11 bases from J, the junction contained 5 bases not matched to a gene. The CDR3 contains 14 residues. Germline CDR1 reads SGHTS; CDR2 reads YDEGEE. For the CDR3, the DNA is TGTGCCAGCAGCTTGGAGGGACTAGCGCCGAAGCAGTTCTTC. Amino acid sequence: CASSLEGLAPKQFF.

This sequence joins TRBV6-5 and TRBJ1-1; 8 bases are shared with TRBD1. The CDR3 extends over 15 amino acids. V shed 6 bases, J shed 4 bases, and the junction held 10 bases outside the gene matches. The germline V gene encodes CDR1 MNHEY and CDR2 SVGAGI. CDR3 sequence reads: CASRTIDRGGTEAFF. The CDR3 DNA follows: TGTGCCAGCAGGACAATCGACAGGGGTGGCACTGAAGCTTTCTTT.

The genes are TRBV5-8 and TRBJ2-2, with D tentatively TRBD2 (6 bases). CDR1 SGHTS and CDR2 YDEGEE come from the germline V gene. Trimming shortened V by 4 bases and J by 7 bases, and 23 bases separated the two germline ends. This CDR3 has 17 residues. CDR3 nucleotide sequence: TGTGCCAGCAGCCCTTCCGGGGGATCGCAACCCAGCGGGGAGCTGTTTTTT. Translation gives CASSPSGGSQPSGELFF.

The CDR3 nucleotides are TGCGCCAGCAGCTTGCTAGGAACCGAATATAGCAATCAGCCCCAGCATTTT. Its translation is CASSLLGTEYSNQPQHF. V is TRBV5-1 and J is TRBJ1-5; D remains ambiguous. The CDR3 covers 17 residues. CDR1 SGHRS and CDR2 YFSETQ come from the germline V gene. Trimming took off 1 base at V and 0 bases at J, with 14 bases between the two ends. The whole variable domain, filled in from reference TRBV5-1 and TRBJ1-5, reads KAGVTQTPRYLIKTRGQQVTLSCSPISGHRSVSWYQQTPGQGLQFLFEYFSETQRNKGNFPGRFSGRQFSNSRSEMNVSTLELGDSALYLCASSLLGTEYSNQPQHFGDGTRLSIL.

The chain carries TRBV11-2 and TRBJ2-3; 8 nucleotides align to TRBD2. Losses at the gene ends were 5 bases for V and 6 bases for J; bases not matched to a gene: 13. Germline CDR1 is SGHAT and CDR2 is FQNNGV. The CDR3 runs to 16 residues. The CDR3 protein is CASSLRGAGAGDTQYF. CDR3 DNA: TGTGCCAGCAGCCTACGCGGAGCGGGGGCCGGGGATACGCAGTATTTT.

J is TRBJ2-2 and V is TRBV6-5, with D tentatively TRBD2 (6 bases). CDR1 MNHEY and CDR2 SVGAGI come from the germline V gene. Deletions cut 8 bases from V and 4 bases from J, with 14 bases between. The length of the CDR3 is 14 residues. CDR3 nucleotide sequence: TGTGCCAGCCTGTTCCAGACTAGCACCGGGGAGCTGTTTTTT. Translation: CASLFQTSTGELFF.

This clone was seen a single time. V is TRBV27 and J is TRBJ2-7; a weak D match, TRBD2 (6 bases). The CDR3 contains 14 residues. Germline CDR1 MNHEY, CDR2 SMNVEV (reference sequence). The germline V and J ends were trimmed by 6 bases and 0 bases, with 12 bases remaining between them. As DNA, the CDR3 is TGTGCCAGCAGCGGGGGTGGATTCTCCTACGAGCAGTACTTC. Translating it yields CASSGGGFSYEQYF.

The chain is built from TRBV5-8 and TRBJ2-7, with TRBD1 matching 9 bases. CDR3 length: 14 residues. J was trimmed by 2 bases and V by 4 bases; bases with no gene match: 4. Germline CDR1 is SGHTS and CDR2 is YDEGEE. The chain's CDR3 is CASSPDRGPYEQYF. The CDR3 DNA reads TGTGCCAGCAGCCCGGACAGGGGACCCTACGAGCAGTACTTC.

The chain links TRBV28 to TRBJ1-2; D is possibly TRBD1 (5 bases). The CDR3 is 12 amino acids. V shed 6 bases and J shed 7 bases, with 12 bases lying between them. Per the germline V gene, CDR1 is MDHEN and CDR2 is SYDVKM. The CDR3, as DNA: TGTGCCAGCAGCCGCTTGGGGGGTGGCTACACCTTC. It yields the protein CASSRLGGGYTF.

CDR3 in amino acids: CACSGLMETQYF. CDR3 coding DNA: TGTGCCTGTTCGGGACTAATGGAGACCCAGTACTTC. The chain has TRBV30 and TRBJ2-5, with 7 bases that match TRBD2. V shed 6 bases, J shed 5 bases, and the junction held 6 bases outside the gene matches. Germline loops: CDR1 GTSNPN, CDR2 SVGIG (reference sequence). The CDR3 length is 12 residues. Variable domain in full (rest from reference TRBV30 and TRBJ2-5): SQTIHQWPATLVQPVGSPLSLECTVEGTSNPNLYWYRQAAGRGLQLLFYSVGIGQISSEVPQNLSASRPQDRQFILSSKKLLLSDSGFYLCACSGLMETQYFGPGTRLLVL.

CDR3 amino acids: CASSPALGAGDYNEQFF. The CDR3 DNA is TGTGCCAGCAGTCCTGCATTGGGGGCGGGAGACTACAATGAGCAGTTCTTC. The rearrangement links TRBV6-6 to TRBJ2-1; tentative D call: TRBD2 (7 bases). Per the germline V gene, CDR1 is MNHNY and CDR2 is SVGAGI (reference sequence). V was trimmed by 5 bases and J by 3 bases, leaving 20 bases between them. This CDR3 spans 17 amino acids.

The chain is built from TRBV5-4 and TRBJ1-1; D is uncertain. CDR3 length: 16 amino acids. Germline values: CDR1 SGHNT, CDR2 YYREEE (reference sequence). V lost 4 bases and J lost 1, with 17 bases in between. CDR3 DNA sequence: TGTGCCAGCAGCGGTGGCCCTCGTGGCGGGAACACTGAAGCTTTCTTT. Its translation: CASSGGPRGGNTEAFF.

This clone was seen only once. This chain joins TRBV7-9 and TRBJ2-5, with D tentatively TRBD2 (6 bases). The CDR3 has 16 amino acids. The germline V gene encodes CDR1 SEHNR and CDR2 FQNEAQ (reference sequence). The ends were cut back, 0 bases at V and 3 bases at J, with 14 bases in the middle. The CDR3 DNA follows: TGTGCCAGCAGCTTAGCGGGGGGTGGCAGAGAAGAGACCCAGTACTTC. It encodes CASSLAGGGREETQYF.

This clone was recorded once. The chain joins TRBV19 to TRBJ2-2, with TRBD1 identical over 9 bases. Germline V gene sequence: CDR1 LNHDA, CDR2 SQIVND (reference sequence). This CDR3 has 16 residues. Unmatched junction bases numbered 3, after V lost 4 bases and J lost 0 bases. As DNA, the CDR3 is TGTGCCAGTAGTAGGGGACAGGGAACGAACACCGGGGAGCTGTTTTTT. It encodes CASSRGQGTNTGELFF.

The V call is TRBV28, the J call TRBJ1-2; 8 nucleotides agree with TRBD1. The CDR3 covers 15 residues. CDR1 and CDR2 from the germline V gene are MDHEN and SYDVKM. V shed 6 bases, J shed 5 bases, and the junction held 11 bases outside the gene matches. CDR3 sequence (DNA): TGTGCCAGCAGCTCGGGACAGGTGCAATGGTATGGCTACACCTTC. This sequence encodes CASSSGQVQWYGYTF.

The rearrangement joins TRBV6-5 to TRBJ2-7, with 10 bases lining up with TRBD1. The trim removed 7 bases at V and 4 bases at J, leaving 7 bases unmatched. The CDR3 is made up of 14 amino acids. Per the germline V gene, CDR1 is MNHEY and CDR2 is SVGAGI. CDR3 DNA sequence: TGTGCCAGCACCTCTGGGACAGGGGATTACGAGCAGTACTTC. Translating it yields CASTSGTGDYEQYF.

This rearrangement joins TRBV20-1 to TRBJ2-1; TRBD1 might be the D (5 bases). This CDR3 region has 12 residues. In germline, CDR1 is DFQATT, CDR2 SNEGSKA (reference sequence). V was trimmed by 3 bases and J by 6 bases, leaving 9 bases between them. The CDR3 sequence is CSASPGSNEQFF. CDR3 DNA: TGCAGTGCTAGTCCAGGGTCCAATGAGCAGTTCTTC.

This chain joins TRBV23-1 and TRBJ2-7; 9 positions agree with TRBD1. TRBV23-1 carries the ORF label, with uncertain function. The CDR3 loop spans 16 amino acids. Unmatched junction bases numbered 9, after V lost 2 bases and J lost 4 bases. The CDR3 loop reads CASSQRGTGNCYEQYF. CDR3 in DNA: TGCGCCAGCAGTCAAAGGGGGACAGGGAATTGTTACGAGCAGTACTTC.

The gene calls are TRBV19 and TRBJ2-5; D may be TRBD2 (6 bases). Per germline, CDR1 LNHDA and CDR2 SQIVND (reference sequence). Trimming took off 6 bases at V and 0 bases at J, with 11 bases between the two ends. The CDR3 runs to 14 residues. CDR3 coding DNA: TGTGCCAGTAGGCGGGATTGGGACCAAGAGACCCAGTACTTC. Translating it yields CASRRDWDQETQYF.